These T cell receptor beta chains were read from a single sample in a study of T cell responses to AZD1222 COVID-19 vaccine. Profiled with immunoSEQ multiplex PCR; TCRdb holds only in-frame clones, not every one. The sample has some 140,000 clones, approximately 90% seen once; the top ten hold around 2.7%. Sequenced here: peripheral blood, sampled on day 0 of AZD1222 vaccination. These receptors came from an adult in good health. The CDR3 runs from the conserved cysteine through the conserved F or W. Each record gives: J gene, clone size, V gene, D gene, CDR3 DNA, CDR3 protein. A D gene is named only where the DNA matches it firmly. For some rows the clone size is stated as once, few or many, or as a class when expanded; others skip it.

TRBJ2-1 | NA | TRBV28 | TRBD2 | TGTGCCAGCAGTTTACAGCGGGGGGCAGGCCACAATGAGCAGTTCTTC | CASSLQRGAGHNEQFF
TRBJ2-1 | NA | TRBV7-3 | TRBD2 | TGTGCCAGCAGCTTATTCTTTCGGACTAGCGGGCGCTACAATGAGCAGTTCTTC | CASSLFFRTSGRYNEQFF
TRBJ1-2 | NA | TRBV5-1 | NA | TGCGCCAGCACTACTCGGAGTCCCGGCTATGGCTACACCTTC | CASTTRSPGYGYTF
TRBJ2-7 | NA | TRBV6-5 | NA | TGTGCCAGCAGTTACGGGGGGAAATACGAGCAGTACTTC | CASSYGGKYEQYF
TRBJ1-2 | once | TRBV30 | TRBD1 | TGTGCCTGGAGTGCCGCGACAGGGGGCTACTATGGCTACACCTTC | CAWSAATGGYYGYTF
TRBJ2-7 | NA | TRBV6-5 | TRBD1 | TGTGCCAGCATGACAGGGGGTCTCTACGAGCAGTACTTC | CASMTGGLYEQYF
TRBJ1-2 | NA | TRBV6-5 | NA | TGTGCCAGCAGTTACTCGTTCAAAGGCGGCTACACCTTC | CASSYSFKGGYTF
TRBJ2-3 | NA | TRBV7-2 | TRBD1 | TGTGCCAGCAGCTCCCGACAGGGGCTGGATACGCAGTATTTT | CASSSRQGLDTQYF
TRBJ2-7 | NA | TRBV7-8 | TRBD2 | TGTGCCAGCAGCCCCGCGGCTAGCGGTGGGTACGAGCAGTACTTC | CASSPAASGGYEQYF
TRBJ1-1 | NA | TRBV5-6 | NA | TGTGCCAGCAGCCCAAATTGGGGTCAGGGTTGGACTGAAGCTTTCTTT | CASSPNWGQGWTEAFF
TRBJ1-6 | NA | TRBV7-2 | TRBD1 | TGTGCCAGCAGCTCCATGGTTACAGGGGCAGGGTCACCCCTCCACTTT | CASSSMVTGAGSPLHF
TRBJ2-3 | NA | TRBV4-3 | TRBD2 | TGCGCCAGCAGCCAAGATCTTCCCCCGGGCGGGGGGAAGACAGATACGCAGTATTTT | CASSQDLPPGGGKTDTQYF
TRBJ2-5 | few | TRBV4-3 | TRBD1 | TGCGCCAGCAGCCAAGCTGGGACAGGGAGAGAGACCCAGTACTTC | CASSQAGTGRETQYF
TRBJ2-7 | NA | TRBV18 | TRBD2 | TGTGCCAGCTCGCCGGGACTAGCCGGCTACGAGCAGTACTTC | CASSPGLAGYEQYF
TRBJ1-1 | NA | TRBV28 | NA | TGTGCCAGCAGGCTTCGGGGGATAAACACTGAAGCTTTCTTT | CASRLRGINTEAFF
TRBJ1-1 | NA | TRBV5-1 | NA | TGCGCCAGCAGCTTGGGGGCAGGGAACACTGAAGCTTTCTTT | CASSLGAGNTEAFF
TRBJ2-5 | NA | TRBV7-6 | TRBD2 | TGTGCCAGCAGGCGCAATAGCGGGAGGGCGATGGAGACCCAGTACTTC | CASRRNSGRAMETQYF
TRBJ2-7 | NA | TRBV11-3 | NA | TGTGCCAGCAGCTTAGGCGCCACCGGGCAGTACTTC | CASSLGATGQYF
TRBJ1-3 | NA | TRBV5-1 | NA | TGCGCCGGGTTGGGACTCTCTGGAAACACCATATATTTT | CAGLGLSGNTIYF